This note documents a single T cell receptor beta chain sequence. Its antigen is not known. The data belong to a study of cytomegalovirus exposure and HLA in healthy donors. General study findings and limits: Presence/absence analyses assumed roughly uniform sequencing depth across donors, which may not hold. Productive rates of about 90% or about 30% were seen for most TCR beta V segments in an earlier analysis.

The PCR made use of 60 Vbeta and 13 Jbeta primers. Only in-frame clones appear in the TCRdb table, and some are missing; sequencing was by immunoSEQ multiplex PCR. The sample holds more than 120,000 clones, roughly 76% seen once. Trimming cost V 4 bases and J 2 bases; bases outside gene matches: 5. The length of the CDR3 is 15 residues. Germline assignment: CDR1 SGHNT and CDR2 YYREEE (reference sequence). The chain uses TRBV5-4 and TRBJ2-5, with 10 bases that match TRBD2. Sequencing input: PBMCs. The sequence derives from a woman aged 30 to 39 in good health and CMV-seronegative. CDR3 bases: TGTGCCAGCAGCCTCATACTAGCGGGGCAAGAGACCCAGTACTTC. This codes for CASSLILAGQETQYF.